This T cell receptor (beta chain) appears in the sequencing data of a study of Graves' ophthalmopathy and Graves' hyperthyroidism. General study points: Most thyroid-expanded clonotypes exceeding 0.001 frequency were also found in blood.

This clonotype was seen repeatedly, ten times or more. The target antigen is unknown. The TCR beta CDR3 regions underwent amplification from RNA transcripts. Following a first-round RT-PCR that used HTBI primers, a second-round multiplex PCR was carried out. TCRdb called the multiplex PCR reads again in MiXCR, with one record for every CDR3 protein. Of a few hundred thousand distinct CDR3 sequences listed, about 17% are singletons. The CDR3 sequence is 15 residues long. The germline gives CDR1 SGHTA, CDR2 FQGNSA. V shed 5 bases and J shed 0 bases, with 10 bases lying between them. The sequence came from an adult man with Graves' ophthalmopathy. The chain has TRBV7-2 and TRBJ2-2; D is ambiguous. Sequenced material: peripheral blood. The CDR3 DNA sequence: TGTGCCAGCAGCCCTTGGACGGCGAACACCGGGGAGCTGTTTTTT. Translation gives CASSPWTANTGELFF.